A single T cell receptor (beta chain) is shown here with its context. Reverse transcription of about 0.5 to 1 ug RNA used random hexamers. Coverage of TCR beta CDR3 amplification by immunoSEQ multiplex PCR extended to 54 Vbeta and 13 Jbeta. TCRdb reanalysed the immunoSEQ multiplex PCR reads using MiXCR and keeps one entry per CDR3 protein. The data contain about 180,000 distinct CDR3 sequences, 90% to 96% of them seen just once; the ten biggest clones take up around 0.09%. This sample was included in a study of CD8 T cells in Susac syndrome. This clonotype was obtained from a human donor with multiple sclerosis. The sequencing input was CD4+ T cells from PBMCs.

Written as DNA, the CDR3 is TGTGCCAGCAGCCAAGATCCTAACACCGGGGAGCTGTTTTTT. Translation gives CASSQDPNTGELFF. This sequence joins TRBV3-1 and TRBJ2-2; no reliable D call. Trimming removed 0 bases at V and 2 bases at J, with 4 bases between. The CDR3 has 14 amino acids. Germline loops: CDR1 LGHDT, CDR2 YNNKEL (reference sequence).